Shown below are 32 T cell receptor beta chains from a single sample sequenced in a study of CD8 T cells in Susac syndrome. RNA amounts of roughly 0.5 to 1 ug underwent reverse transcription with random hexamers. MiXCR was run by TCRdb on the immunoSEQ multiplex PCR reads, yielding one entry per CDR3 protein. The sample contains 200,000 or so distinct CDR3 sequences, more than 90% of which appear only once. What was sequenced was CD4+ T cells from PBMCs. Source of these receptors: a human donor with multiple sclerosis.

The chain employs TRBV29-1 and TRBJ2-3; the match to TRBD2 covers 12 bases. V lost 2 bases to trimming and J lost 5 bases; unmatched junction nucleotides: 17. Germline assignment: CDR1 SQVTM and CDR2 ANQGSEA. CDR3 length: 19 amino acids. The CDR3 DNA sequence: TGCAGCGTTGAACCGCGTTTGCGGGCTAGCGGGGGGGCTGGAGATACGCAGTATTTT. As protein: CSVEPRLRASGGAGDTQYF.

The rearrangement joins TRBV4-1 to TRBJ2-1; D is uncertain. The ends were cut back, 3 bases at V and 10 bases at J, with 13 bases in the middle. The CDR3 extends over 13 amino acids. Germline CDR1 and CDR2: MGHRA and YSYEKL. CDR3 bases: TGCGCCAGCAGCCAGGGATTAGCAGCCGAGCAGTTCTTC. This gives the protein CASSQGLAAEQFF.

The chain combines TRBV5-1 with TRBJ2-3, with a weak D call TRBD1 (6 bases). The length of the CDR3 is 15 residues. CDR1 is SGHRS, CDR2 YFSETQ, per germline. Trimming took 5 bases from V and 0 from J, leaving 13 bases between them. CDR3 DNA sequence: TGCGCCAGCAGACCGCAGGGGCCAAGCACAGATACGCAGTATTTT. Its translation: CASRPQGPSTDTQYF. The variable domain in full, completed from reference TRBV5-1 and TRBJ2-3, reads KAGVTQTPRYLIKTRGQQVTLSCSPISGHRSVSWYQQTPGQGLQFLFEYFSETQRNKGNFPGRFSGRQFSNSRSEMNVSTLELGDSALYLCASRPQGPSTDTQYFGPGTRLTVL.

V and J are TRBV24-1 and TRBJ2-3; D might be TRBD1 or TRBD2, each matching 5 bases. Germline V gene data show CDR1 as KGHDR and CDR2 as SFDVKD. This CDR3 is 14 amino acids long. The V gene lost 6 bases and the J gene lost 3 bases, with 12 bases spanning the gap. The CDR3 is CATSPAGTTDTQYF. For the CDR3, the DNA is TGTGCCACCAGTCCAGCAGGGACGACAGATACGCAGTATTTT.

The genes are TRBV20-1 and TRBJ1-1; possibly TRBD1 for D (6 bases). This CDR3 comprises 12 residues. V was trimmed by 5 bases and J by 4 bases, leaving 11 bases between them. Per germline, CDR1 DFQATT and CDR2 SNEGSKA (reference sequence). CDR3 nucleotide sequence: TGCAGTGCTCCTGACAGGTCCACTGAAGCTTTCTTT. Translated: CSAPDRSTEAFF.

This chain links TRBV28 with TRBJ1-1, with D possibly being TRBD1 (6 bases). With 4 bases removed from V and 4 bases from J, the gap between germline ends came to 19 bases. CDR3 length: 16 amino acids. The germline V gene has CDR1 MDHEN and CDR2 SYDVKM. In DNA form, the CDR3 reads TGTGCCAGCAGTTCCCCCCGCGACAGGTTACTCACTGAAGCTTTCTTT. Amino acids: CASSSPRDRLLTEAFF.

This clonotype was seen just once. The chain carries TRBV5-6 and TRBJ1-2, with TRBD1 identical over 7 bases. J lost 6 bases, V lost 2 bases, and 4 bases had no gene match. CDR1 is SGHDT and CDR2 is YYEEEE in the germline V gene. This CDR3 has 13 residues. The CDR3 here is CASSLQGSDGYTF. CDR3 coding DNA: TGTGCCAGCAGCTTACAGGGGAGCGATGGCTACACCTTC.

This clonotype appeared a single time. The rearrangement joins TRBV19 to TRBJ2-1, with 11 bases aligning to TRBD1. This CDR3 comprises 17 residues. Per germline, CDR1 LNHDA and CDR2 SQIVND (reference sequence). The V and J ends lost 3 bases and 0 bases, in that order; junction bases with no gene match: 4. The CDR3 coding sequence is TGTGCCAGTAGTATTTTTGGGACAGGGGGCTCCTACAATGAGCAGTTCTTC. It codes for CASSIFGTGGSYNEQFF.

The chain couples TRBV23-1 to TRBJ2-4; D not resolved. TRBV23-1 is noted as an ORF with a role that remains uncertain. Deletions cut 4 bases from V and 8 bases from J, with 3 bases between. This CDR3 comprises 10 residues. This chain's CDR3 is CASSPHIQYF. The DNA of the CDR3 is TGCGCCAGCAGTCCGCACATTCAGTACTTC.

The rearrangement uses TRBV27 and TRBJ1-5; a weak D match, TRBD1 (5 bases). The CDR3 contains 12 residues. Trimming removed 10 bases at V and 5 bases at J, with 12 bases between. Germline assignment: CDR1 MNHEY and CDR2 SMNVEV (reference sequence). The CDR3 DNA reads TGTGCCACTGGGCAGGGATATCAGCCCCAGCATTTT. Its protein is CATGQGYQPQHF.

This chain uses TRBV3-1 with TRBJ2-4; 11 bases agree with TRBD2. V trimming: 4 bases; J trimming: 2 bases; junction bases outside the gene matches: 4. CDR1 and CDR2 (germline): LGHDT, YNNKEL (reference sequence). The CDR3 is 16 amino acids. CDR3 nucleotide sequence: TGTGCCAGCAGCCCAGGGACTAGCGGTTCCAAAAACATTCAGTACTTC. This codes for CASSPGTSGSKNIQYF.

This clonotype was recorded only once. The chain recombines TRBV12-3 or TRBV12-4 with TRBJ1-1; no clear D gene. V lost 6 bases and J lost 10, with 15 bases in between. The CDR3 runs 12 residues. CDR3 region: CASRQIRTSAFF. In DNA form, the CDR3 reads TGTGCCAGCAGACAGATCCGGACGTCAGCTTTCTTT.

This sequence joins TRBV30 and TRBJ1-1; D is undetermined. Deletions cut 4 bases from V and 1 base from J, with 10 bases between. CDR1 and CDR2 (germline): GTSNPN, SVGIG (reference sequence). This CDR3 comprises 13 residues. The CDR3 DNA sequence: TGTGCCTGGACAATCAGGTGGAACACTGAAGCTTTCTTT. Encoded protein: CAWTIRWNTEAFF.

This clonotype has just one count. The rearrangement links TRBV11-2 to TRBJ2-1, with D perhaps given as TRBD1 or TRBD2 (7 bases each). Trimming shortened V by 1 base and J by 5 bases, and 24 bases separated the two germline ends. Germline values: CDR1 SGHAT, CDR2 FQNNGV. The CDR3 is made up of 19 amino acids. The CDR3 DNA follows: TGTGCCAGCAGCTTAGTCCGGGGGGCCAGGGGGATTTTGGACAATGAGCAGTTCTTC. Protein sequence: CASSLVRGARGILDNEQFF.

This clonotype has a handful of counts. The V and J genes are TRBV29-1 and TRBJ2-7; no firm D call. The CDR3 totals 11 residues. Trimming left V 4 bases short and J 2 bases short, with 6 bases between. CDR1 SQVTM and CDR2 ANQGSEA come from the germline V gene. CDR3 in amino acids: CSVALAYEQYF. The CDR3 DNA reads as TGCAGCGTTGCCCTCGCCTACGAGCAGTACTTC.

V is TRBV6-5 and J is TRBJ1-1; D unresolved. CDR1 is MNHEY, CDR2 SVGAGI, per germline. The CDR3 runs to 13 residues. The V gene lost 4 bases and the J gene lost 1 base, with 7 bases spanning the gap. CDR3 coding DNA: TGTGCCAGCAGTTCCAGGCAGAACACTGAAGCTTTCTTT. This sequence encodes CASSSRQNTEAFF.

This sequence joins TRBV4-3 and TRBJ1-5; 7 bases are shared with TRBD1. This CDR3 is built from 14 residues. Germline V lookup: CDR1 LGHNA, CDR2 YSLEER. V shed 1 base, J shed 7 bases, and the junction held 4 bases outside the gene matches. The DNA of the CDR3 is TGCGCCAGCAGCCAAGGACAGGGCGGACAGCCCCAGCATTTT. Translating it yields CASSQGQGGQPQHF.

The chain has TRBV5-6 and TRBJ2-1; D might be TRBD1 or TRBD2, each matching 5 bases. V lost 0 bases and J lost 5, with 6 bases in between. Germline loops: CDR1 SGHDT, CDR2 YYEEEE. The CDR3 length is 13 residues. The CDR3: CASSLAGHNEQFF. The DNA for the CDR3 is TGTGCCAGCAGCTTGGCGGGACACAATGAGCAGTTCTTC. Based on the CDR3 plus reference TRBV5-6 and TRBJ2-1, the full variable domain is DAGVTQSPTHLIKTRGQQVTLRCSPKSGHDTVSWYQQALGQGPQFIFQYYEEEERQRGNFPDRFSGHQFPNYSSELNVNALLLGDSALYLCASSLAGHNEQFFGPGTRLTVL.

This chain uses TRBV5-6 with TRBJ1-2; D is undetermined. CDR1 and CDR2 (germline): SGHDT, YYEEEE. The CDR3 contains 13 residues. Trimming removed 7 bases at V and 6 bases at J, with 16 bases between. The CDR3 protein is CASAFFLGDGYTF. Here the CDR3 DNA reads TGTGCCAGCGCCTTTTTCCTTGGGGATGGCTACACCTTC.

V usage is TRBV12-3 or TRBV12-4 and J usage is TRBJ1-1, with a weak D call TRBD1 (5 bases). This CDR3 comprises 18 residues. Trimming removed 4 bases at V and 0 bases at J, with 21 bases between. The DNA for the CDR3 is TGTGCCAGCAGTTCTGGGGACTTTACAGACGTTATGAACACTGAAGCTTTCTTT. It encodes CASSSGDFTDVMNTEAFF.

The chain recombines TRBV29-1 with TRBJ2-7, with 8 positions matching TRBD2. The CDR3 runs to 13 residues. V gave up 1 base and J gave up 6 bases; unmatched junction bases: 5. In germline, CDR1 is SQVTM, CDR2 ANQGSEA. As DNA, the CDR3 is TGCAGCGTTGAAGCGGGGGGGCTGTTCGAGCAGTACTTC. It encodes CSVEAGGLFEQYF.

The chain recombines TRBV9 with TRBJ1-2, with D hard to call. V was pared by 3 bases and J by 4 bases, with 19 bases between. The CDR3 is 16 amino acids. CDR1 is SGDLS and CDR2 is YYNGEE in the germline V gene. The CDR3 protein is CASSAQKGGTRYGYTF. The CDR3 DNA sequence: TGTGCCAGCAGCGCCCAAAAAGGCGGCACACGCTATGGCTACACCTTC. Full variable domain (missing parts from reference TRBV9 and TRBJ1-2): DSGVTQTPKHLITATGQRVTLRCSPRSGDLSVYWYQQSLDQGLQFLIQYYNGEERAKGNILERFSAQQFPDLHSELNLSSLELGDSALYFCASSAQKGGTRYGYTFGSGTRLTVV.

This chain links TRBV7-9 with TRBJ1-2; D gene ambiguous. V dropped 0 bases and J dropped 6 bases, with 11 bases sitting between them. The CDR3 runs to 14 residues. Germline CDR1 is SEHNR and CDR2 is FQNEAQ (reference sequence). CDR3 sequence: CASSLALGIHGYTF. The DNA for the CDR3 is TGTGCCAGCAGCTTAGCCCTGGGAATTCATGGCTACACCTTC.

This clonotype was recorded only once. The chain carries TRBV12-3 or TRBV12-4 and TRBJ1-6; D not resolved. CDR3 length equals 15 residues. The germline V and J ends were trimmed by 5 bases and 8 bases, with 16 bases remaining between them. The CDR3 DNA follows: TGTGCCAGCAGTCGCGGCACATTAGGGTATTCACCCCTCCACTTT. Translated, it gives CASSRGTLGYSPLHF.

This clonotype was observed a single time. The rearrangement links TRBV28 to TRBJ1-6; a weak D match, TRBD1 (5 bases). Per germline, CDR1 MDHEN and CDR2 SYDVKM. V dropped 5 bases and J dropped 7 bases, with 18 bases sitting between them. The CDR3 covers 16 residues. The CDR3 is CASSEVVGRRNSPLHF. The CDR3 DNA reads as TGTGCCAGCAGTGAAGTAGTGGGACGGCGGAATTCACCCCTCCACTTT.

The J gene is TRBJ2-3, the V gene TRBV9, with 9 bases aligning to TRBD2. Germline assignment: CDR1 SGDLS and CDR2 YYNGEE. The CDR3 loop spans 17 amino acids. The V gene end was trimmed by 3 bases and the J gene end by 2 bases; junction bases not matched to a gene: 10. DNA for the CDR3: TGTGCCAGCAGCGGTCTCGGAGCGGGGGGCCCCACAGATACGCAGTATTTT. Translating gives CASSGLGAGGPTDTQYF.

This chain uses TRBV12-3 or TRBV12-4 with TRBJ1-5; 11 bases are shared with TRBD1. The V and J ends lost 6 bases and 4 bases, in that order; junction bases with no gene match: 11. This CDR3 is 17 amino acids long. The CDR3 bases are TGTGCCAGCAGCCGTGGACAGGGGGCATTTGGTAATCAGCCCCAGCATTTT. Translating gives CASSRGQGAFGNQPQHF.

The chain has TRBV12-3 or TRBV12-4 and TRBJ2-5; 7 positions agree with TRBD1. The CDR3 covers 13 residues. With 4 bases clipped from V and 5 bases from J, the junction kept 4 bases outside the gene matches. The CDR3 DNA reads TGTGCCAGCAGTTCCACAGGGGCTGAGACCCAGTACTTC. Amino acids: CASSSTGAETQYF.

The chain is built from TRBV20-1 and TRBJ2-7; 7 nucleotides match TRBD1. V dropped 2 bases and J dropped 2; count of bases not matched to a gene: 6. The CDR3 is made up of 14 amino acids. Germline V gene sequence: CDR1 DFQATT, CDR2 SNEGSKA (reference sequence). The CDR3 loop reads CSARMQGVTYEQYF. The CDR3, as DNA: TGCAGTGCTAGAATGCAGGGGGTCACCTACGAGCAGTACTTC.

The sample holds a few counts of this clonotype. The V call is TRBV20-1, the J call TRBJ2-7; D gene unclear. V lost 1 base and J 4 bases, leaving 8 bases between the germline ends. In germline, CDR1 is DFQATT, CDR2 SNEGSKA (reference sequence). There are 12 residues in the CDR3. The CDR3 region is CSARGVGYEQYF. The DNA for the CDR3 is TGCAGTGCTAGAGGTGTAGGGTACGAGCAGTACTTC.

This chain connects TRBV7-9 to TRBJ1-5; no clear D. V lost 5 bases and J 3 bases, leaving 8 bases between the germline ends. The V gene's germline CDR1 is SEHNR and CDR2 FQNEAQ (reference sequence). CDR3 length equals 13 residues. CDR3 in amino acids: CASSTGLNQPQHF. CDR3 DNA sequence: TGTGCCAGCAGCACCGGACTCAATCAGCCCCAGCATTTT.

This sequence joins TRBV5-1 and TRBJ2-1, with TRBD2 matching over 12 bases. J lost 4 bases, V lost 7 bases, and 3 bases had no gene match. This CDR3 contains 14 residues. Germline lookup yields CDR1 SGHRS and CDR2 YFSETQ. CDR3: CASAGLAGYNEQFF. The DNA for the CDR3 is TGCGCCAGCGCGGGACTAGCGGGTTACAATGAGCAGTTCTTC.